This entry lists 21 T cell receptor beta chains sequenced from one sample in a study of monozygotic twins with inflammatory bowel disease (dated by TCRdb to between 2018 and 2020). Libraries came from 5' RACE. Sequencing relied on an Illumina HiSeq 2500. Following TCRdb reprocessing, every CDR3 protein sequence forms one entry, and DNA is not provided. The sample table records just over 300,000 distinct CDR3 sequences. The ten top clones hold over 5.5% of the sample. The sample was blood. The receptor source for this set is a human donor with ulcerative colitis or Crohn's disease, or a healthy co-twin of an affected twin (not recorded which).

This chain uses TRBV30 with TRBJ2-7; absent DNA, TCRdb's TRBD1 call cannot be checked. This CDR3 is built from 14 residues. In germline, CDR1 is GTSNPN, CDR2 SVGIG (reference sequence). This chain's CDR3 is CAWSKGQGNYEQYF.

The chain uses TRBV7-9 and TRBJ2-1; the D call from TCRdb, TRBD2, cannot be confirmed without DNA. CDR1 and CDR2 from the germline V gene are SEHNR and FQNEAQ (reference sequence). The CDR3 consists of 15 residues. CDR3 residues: CASTPQLAGAGEQFF.

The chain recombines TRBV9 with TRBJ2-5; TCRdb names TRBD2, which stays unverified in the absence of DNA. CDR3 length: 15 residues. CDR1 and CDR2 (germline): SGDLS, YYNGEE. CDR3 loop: CASSVDAGLRETQYF.

The CDR3 sequence: CASSPTPIDGTAMVYGYTF. The chain is built from TRBV5-1 and TRBJ1-2; TCRdb proposes TRBD1, but this gene call is untestable without DNA. CDR3 length equals 19 residues. Germline assignment: CDR1 SGHRS and CDR2 YFSETQ.

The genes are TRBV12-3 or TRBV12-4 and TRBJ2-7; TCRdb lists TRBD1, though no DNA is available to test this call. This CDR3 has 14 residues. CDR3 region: CASSLVGGAYEQYF.

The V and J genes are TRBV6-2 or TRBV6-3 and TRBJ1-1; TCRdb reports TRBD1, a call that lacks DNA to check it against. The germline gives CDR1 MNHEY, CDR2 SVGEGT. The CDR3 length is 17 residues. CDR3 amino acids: CASTKIYRGRMNTEAFF.

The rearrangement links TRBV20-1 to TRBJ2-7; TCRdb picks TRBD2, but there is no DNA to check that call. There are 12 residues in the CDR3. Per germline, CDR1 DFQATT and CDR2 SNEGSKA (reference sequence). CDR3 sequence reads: CSASGLATEQYF.

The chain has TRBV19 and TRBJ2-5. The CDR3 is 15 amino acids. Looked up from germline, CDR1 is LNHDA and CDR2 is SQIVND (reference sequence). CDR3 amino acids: CASSISTTRQETQYF.

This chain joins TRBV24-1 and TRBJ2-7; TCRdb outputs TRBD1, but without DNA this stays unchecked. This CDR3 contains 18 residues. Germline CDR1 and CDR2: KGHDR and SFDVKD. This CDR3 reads CATSPNRGVKGDSYEQYF.

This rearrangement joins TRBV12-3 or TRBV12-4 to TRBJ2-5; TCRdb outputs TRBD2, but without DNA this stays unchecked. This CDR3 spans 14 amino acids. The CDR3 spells CASSFFGPRETQYF.

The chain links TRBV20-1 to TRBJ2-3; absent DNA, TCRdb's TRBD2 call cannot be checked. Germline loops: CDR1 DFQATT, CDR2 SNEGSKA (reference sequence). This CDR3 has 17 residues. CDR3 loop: CSARRLAGGGHTDTQYF.

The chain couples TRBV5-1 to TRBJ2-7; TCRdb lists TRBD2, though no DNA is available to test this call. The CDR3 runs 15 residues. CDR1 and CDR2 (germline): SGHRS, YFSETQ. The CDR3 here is CASSLGLAVNYEQYF. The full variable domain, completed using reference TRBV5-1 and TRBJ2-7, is KAGVTQTPRYLIKTRGQQVTLSCSPISGHRSVSWYQQTPGQGLQFLFEYFSETQRNKGNFPGRFSGRQFSNSRSEMNVSTLELGDSALYLCASSLGLAVNYEQYFGPGTRLTVT.

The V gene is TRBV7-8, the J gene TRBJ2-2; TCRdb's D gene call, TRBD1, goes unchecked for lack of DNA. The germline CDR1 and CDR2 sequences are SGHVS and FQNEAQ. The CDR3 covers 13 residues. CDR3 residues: CASSRRGAGELFF.

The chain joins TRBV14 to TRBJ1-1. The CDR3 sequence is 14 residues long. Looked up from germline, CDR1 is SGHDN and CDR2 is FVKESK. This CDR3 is CASSQGSMNTEAFF.

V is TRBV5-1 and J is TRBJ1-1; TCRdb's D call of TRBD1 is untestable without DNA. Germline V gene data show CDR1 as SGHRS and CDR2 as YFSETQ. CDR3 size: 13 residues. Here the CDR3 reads CASTGGTGTEAFF.

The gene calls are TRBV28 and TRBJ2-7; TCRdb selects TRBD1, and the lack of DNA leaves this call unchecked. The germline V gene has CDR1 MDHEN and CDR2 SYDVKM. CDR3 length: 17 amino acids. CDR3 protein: CASSLYGFGTGSYEQYF.

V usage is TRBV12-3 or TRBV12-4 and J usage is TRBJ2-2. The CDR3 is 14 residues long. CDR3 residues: CASVPEPNTGELFF.

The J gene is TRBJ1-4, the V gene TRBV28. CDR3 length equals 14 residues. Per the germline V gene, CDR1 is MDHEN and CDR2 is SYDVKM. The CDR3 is CASIDLPGGEKLFF.

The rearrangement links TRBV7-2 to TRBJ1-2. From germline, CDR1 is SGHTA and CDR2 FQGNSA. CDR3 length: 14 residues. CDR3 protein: CASKPRDPFYGYTF.

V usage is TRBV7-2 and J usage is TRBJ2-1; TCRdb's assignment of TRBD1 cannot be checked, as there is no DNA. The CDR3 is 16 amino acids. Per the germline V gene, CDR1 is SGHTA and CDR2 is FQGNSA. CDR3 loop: CASSLVADSFSGEQFF.

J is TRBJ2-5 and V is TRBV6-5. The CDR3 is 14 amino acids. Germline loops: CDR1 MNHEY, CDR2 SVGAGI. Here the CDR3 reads CASSYNDPQETQYF.